This T cell receptor beta chain was sequenced for a study of beta chain features in type 1 diabetes. The entirety of the isolated RNA underwent reverse transcription, so expressed TCRB transcripts were sequenced. Measured with immunoSEQ multiplex PCR; TCRdb has only the in-frame clones, and not every one. The table has 220,000 or so clones, around 68% seen once; the top ten hold almost 0.055%. V was clipped by 1 base and J by 6 bases, with 8 bases between them. The CDR3 is 12 amino acids. Germline CDR1 and CDR2: SGHRS and YFSETQ. Sequencing was performed on naive CD4+ T cells from blood. This chain links TRBV5-1 with TRBJ2-7; D is undetermined. This TCR came from a man aged 25-40 years in good health. Here the CDR3 reads CASSLLGSEQYF. The CDR3 coding sequence is TGCGCCAGCAGCTTGTTAGGTTCCGAGCAGTACTTC.